A single T cell receptor (beta chain) is shown here with its context. In the source study's methods: The assay estimated nucleated cells by amplifying reference gene primers. TCRdb's table, derived via immunoSEQ multiplex PCR, lists solely in-frame clones and lacks some. The V and J calls and clone size come from that table; D and trimming were worked out from the DNA. The repertoire consists of 130,000 or so clones, with roughly 79% occurring once and the leading ten covering about 8.4%. These data are taken from a study of blood T cell repertoires in COVID-19. Across the study: There were acute and convalescent COVID-19 samples, and they came from the United States, Italy and Spain. In each case, the material was cDNA or gDNA derived from T cells, B-cell-depleted T cells, or PBMCs.

The V gene end was trimmed by 4 bases and the J gene end by 5 bases; junction bases not matched to a gene: 2. This CDR3 contains 14 residues. Germline V lookup: CDR1 MDHEN, CDR2 SYDVKM. This clonotype originated in a woman aged 60-75 years with active or convalescent COVID-19. Sequenced: peripheral blood. The V call is TRBV28, the J call TRBJ1-4; 9 bases agree with TRBD1. CDR3 residues: CASSWDRVNEKLFF. CDR3 DNA sequence: TGTGCCAGCAGTTGGGACAGGGTAAATGAAAAACTGTTTTTT.